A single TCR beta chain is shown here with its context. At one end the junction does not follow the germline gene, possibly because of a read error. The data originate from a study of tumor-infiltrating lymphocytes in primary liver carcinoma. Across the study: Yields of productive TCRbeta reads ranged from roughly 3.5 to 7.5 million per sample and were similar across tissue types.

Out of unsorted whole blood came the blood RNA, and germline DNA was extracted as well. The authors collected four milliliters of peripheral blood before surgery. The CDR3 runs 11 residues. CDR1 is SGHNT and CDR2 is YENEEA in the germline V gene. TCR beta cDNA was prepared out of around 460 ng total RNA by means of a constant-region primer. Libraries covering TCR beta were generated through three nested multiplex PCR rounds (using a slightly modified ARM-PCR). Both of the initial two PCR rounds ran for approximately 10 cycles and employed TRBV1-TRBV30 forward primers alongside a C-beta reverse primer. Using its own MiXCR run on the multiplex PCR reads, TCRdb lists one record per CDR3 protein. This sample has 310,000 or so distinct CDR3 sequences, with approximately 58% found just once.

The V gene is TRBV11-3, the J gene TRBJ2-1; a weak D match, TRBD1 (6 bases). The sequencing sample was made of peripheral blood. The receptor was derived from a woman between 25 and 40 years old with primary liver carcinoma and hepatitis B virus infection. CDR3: CATRGHIEQFF. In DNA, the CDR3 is TGTGCCACCAGGGGCCACATTGAGCAATTCTTC.